A single sample is the source of the 7 T cell receptor beta chains below, sequenced in a study of blood T cell repertoires in COVID-19. TCRdb's copy holds only in-frame clones and misses some; the assay was immunoSEQ multiplex PCR. Of a few hundred thousand clones in the sample, around 89% are singletons; the top ten hold 1.8%. The specimen was PBMCs or T cells enriched from blood (not recorded which). The source of these receptors is a middle-aged woman who had recovered from COVID-19.

The chain has TRBV6-2 or TRBV6-3 and TRBJ1-1; D unresolved. The V gene's germline CDR1 is MNHEY and CDR2 SVGEGT. Deletions cut 4 bases from V and 1 base from J, with 10 bases between. This CDR3 spans 14 amino acids. The CDR3 region has the DNA TGTGCCAGCAGTTCCGCCGCCGGGAACACTGAAGCTTTCTTT. Translated, it gives CASSSAAGNTEAFF.

This clone was seen just once. V is TRBV5-5 and J is TRBJ2-5, with 7 bases fitting TRBD1. The junction had 7 bases not matched to a gene; V was cut back by 3 bases and J by 2 bases. The CDR3 spans 15 residues. Germline V gene lookup returns CDR1 SGHKS and CDR2 YYEKEE (reference sequence). CDR3: CASSSPGQYQETQYF. As DNA, the CDR3 is TGTGCCAGCAGCTCGCCGGGACAGTATCAAGAGACCCAGTACTTC.

This clone was seen only a few times. The chain employs TRBV10-1 and TRBJ2-2, with D possibly matching TRBD1 (5 bases). The CDR3 runs to 16 residues. The V end lost 0 bases, the J end lost 6 bases, and 14 bases lay between the germline ends. Germline V gene data show CDR1 as WNHNN and CDR2 as SYGVQD (reference sequence). Here the CDR3 reads CASSESRQGLAGELFF. CDR3 DNA: TGCGCCAGCAGTGAGTCGAGGCAGGGCTTAGCCGGGGAGCTGTTTTTT.

CDR3 region: CASSSGVSETQYF. The CDR3 DNA sequence: TGTGCCAGCAGTTCGGGAGTTTCGGAGACCCAGTACTTC. The rearrangement links TRBV6-5 to TRBJ2-5, with D perhaps TRBD2 (6 bases). CDR3 length: 13 residues. CDR1 and CDR2 from the germline V gene are MNHEY and SVGAGI. V dropped 4 bases and J dropped 5 bases, with 11 bases sitting between them.

The J gene is TRBJ1-1, the V gene TRBV30; D call uncertain. This CDR3 contains 17 residues. Germline CDR1 and CDR2: GTSNPN and SVGIG (reference sequence). V lost 0 bases, J lost 0 bases, and 17 bases lay in between. The chain's CDR3 is CAWSVGPQITMNTEAFF. DNA of the CDR3: TGTGCCTGGAGTGTAGGCCCACAGATAACCATGAACACTGAAGCTTTCTTT.

This chain joins TRBV30 and TRBJ1-2; 9 bases are a match to TRBD1. The germline V gene encodes CDR1 GTSNPN and CDR2 SVGIG (reference sequence). The CDR3 runs to 15 residues. With V trimmed by 6 bases and J by 3 bases, 11 bases remained unmatched. CDR3 protein: CACLRRTGAHYGYTF. CDR3 coding DNA: TGTGCCTGCCTCCGCCGGACAGGGGCTCACTATGGCTACACCTTC.

The J gene is TRBJ1-2, the V gene TRBV9; 7 nucleotides align to TRBD1. This CDR3 region has 13 residues. CDR1 and CDR2 from the germline V gene are SGDLS and YYNGEE. J was trimmed by 8 bases and V by 6 bases; bases with no gene match: 10. The CDR3 sequence: CASTNRGGRGYTF. In DNA, the CDR3 is TGTGCCAGCACGAACAGGGGCGGGCGGGGCTACACCTTC.